This TCR beta chain appears in the sequencing data of a study of beta chain features in type 1 diabetes. The wider study: In age, gender and cell yields, patients were similar to healthy donors.

Study observations and caveats: TCRB CDR3 length was moderately but significantly reduced in all four CD4+ subsets of Type 1 diabetes patients.

V was clipped by 2 bases and J by 3 bases, with 14 bases between them. The CDR3 loop spans 15 amino acids. CDR1 and CDR2 from the germline V gene are SNHLY and FYNNEI. The table lists this clone with a few counts. The antigen is unknown. Sequencing targeted expressed TCRB transcripts, as all isolated RNA had been reverse transcribed. This table comes from immunoSEQ multiplex PCR, and its TCRdb copy is limited to in-frame clones, with some not included. This sample has 150,000 or so clones, with approximately 9% found just once. The receptor comes from a woman in her late teens or twenties in good health. Sequenced material: central memory CD4+ T cells from blood. J is TRBJ2-7 and V is TRBV2; D might be TRBD1 (5 bases). The CDR3 reads CASSERGQGHYEQYF. In DNA, the CDR3 is TGTGCCAGCAGTGAACGCGGCCAGGGTCACTACGAGCAGTACTTC.